This section outlines one TCR beta chain sequence together with its context. What it binds is not known. The assay was immunoSEQ multiplex PCR, and TCRdb's table has in-frame clones only and misses some. The table lists approximately 1,500,000 clones, around 97% of them singletons. These data originate in a study of shared clonotypes between healthy human individuals. J lost 4 bases, V lost 4 bases, and 10 bases had no gene match. Germline V CDR1 and CDR2: MGHRA, YSYEKL. This CDR3 comprises 16 residues. Study conclusions and caveats: The generation probabilities recorded for non-shared clonotypes fell below those of clonotypes shared by all four donors. Genetic and exposure-history diversity was limited by the few donors.

The specimen sequenced was naive CD4+ T cells sorted from blood. Subset given: CD45RA+ positively selected. The source is a man aged 25 to 45 in good health. V usage is TRBV4-1 and J usage is TRBJ1-2; 9 nucleotides agree with TRBD1. The CDR3 loop is CASSPAPGQGVYGYTF. For the CDR3, the DNA is TGCGCCAGCAGCCCGGCGCCGGGACAGGGAGTCTATGGCTACACCTTC.